These 12 T cell receptor beta chains were sequenced from one sample in a study of cytomegalovirus exposure and HLA in healthy donors. Both 60 Vbeta primers and 13 Jbeta primers went into the PCR. Data came from immunoSEQ multiplex PCR; TCRdb stores just in-frame clones and leaves some out. The sample holds under 140,000 clones, about 86% seen once. The sample consisted of PBMCs. Source of these receptors: a middle-aged man in good health and CMV-seronegative.

This clone has only a few counts. The chain links TRBV5-8 to TRBJ1-5; tentatively, D is TRBD1 (6 bases). V lost 4 bases to trimming and J lost 4 bases, with 18 bases between them. CDR3 size: 16 residues. Germline CDR1 reads SGHTS; CDR2 reads YDEGEE. The chain's CDR3 is CASSPDFARGNQPQHF. The CDR3, as DNA: TGTGCCAGCAGCCCCGATTTCGCCAGGGGAAATCAGCCCCAGCATTTT.

The chain couples TRBV5-1 to TRBJ2-5; 11 positions match TRBD1. CDR1 is SGHRS and CDR2 is YFSETQ in the germline V gene. This CDR3 comprises 15 residues. V shed 3 bases, J shed 1 base, and the junction held 2 bases outside the gene matches. The CDR3 loop reads CASSSGQGAQETQYF. Here the CDR3 DNA reads TGCGCCAGCAGCTCTGGACAGGGGGCCCAAGAGACCCAGTACTTC.

The chain carries TRBV7-2 and TRBJ2-1, with TRBD1 matching over 7 bases. Germline trimming cut 5 bases from V and 9 bases from J; bases unmatched to any gene: 16. In germline, CDR1 is SGHTA, CDR2 FQGNSA. There are 16 residues in the CDR3. CDR3 coding DNA: TGTGCCAGCAGCCCCCGGACAGGAGGCCTACAATCTGAGCAGTTCTTC. Encoded protein: CASSPRTGGLQSEQFF.

V usage is TRBV27 and J usage is TRBJ2-5; 11 bases line up with TRBD2. The CDR3 is 16 residues long. Per the germline V gene, CDR1 is MNHEY and CDR2 is SMNVEV (reference sequence). The V segment lost 2 bases and the J segment 2 bases; nucleotides outside the gene matches: 4. CDR3 protein: CASSLGASGGQETQYF. In DNA form, the CDR3 reads TGTGCCAGCAGTTTAGGAGCTAGCGGGGGGCAAGAGACCCAGTACTTC.

This chain uses TRBV28 with TRBJ1-5; D remains ambiguous. Trimming shortened V by 8 bases and J by 0 bases, and 8 bases separated the two germline ends. This CDR3 is built from 13 residues. Per germline, CDR1 MDHEN and CDR2 SYDVKM. CDR3 sequence (DNA): TGTGCCAGCCGAACAGATAGCAATCAGCCCCAGCATTTT. Translating it yields CASRTDSNQPQHF.

The chain couples TRBV28 to TRBJ2-7, with 11 positions matching TRBD2. The CDR3 runs 16 residues. Germline trimming cut 6 bases from V and 0 bases from J; bases unmatched to any gene: 7. Germline V gives CDR1 MDHEN, CDR2 SYDVKM. The CDR3 DNA follows: TGTGCCAGCAGCACCACTAGCGGGGGATCCTCCTACGAGCAGTACTTC. This sequence encodes CASSTTSGGSSYEQYF. Complete variable domain (other parts from reference TRBV28 and TRBJ2-7): DVKVTQSSRYLVKRTGEKVFLECVQDMDHENMFWYRQDPGLGLRLIYFSYDVKMKEKGDIPEGYSVSREKKERFSLILESASTNQTSMYLCASSTTSGGSSYEQYFGPGTRLTVT.

The CDR3 DNA reads as TGTGCCAGCAGCTTAGCCTATCCCCGGGACAGCTATTCCTACGAGCAGTACTTC. It translates to CASSLAYPRDSYSYEQYF. The rearrangement links TRBV11-2 to TRBJ2-7; 7 nucleotides align to TRBD1. With 1 base clipped from V and 1 base from J, the junction kept 13 bases outside the gene matches. The CDR3 runs 18 residues. The germline V gene has CDR1 SGHAT and CDR2 FQNNGV.

The gene calls are TRBV5-4 and TRBJ1-6; 9 nucleotides align to TRBD1. Trimming removed 4 bases from V and 7 bases from J; junction bases left unmatched: 6. CDR1 and CDR2 from the germline V gene are SGHNT and YYREEE (reference sequence). The CDR3 has 15 amino acids. The CDR3 sequence: CASSPRTGENSPLHF. The CDR3 nucleotides read TGTGCCAGCAGCCCGAGGACAGGGGAGAATTCACCCCTCCACTTT.

The chain couples TRBV6-5 to TRBJ2-3; 10 bases line up with TRBD1. Germline lookup yields CDR1 MNHEY and CDR2 SVGAGI. V gave up 2 bases and J gave up 1 base; unmatched junction bases: 3. The CDR3 has 16 amino acids. CDR3 protein: CASSYPGTGGTDTQYF. CDR3 in DNA: TGTGCCAGCAGTTACCCCGGGACAGGGGGCACAGATACGCAGTATTTT.

The chain links TRBV7-6 to TRBJ2-5, with 9 bases that match TRBD2. This CDR3 has 16 residues. Germline lookup yields CDR1 SGHVS and CDR2 FNYEAQ. The J segment lost 5 bases and the V segment lost 5 bases, leaving 12 bases of the junction unmatched. CDR3 sequence: CASSPQGSGGSETQYF. CDR3 bases: TGTGCCAGCAGCCCCCAGGGTAGCGGGGGTTCCGAGACCCAGTACTTC.

The rearrangement joins TRBV11-2 to TRBJ1-6; no clear D gene. From germline, CDR1 is SGHAT and CDR2 FQNNGV. Trimming shortened V by 5 bases and J by 7 bases, and 21 bases separated the two germline ends. The CDR3 consists of 17 residues. As DNA, the CDR3 is TGTGCCAGCAGCCCCAGGAGTGGAACGGGGATCAATTCACCCCTCCACTTT. This translates into CASSPRSGTGINSPLHF.

The chain joins TRBV5-4 to TRBJ2-3; 7 bases agree with TRBD2. The CDR3 length is 15 residues. With 3 bases clipped from V and 3 bases from J, the junction kept 7 bases outside the gene matches. Germline V gives CDR1 SGHNT, CDR2 YYREEE (reference sequence). The CDR3 here is CASSSGGLVTDTQYF. CDR3 sequence (DNA): TGTGCCAGCAGCTCGGGAGGCCTAGTTACAGATACGCAGTATTTT.